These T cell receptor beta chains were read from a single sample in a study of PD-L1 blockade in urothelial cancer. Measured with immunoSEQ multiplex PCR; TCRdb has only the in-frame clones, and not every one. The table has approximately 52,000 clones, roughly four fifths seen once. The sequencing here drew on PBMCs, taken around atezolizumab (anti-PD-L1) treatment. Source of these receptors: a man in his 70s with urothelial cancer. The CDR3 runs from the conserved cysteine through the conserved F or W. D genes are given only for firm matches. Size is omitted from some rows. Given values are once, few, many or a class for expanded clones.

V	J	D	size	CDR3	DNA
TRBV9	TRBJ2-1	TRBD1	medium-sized	CASSTAGGNEQFF	TGTGCCAGCAGCACCGCAGGGGGCAATGAGCAGTTCTTC
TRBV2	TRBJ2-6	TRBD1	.	CASTKSGGSGANVLTF	TGTGCCAGCACCAAATCAGGGGGCTCTGGGGCCAACGTCCTGACTTTC
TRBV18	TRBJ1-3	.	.	CASSPARGRSGNTIYF	TGTGCCAGCTCACCCGCCCGGGGGAGGTCTGGAAACACCATATATTTT
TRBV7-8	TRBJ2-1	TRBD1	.	CASRVYGGQGINEQFF	TGTGCCAGCAGAGTTTACGGGGGACAGGGTATTAATGAGCAGTTCTTC
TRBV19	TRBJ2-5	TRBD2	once	CASSTSTSGKETQYF	TGTGCCAGTAGTACCTCGACTAGCGGGAAAGAGACCCAGTACTTC
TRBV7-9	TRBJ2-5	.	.	CASSLAGETQYF	TGTGCCAGCAGCTTAGCCGGGGAGACCCAGTACTTC
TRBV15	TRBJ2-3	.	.	CATSSRATQYF	TGTGCCACCAGTAGCAGGGCTACGCAGTATTTT
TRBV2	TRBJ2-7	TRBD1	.	CASSSDRGSSYEQYF	TGTGCCAGCAGTTCGGACAGGGGGAGCTCCTACGAGCAGTACTTC
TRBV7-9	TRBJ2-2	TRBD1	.	CASSIGDREATGELFF	TGTGCCAGCAGCATTGGGGACAGGGAAGCCACCGGGGAGCTGTTTTTT
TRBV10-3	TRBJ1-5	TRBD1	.	CAISETGGLGNQPQHF	TGTGCCATCAGTGAGACAGGGGGCTTAGGCAATCAGCCCCAGCATTTT
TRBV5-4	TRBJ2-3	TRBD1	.	CASSWDSSTDTQYF	TGTGCCAGCAGCTGGGACAGTTCCACAGATACGCAGTATTTT
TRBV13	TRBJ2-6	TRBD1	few	CASSSGTGAGGANVLTF	TGTGCCAGCAGCTCCGGGACAGGGGCGGGTGGGGCCAACGTCCTGACTTTC
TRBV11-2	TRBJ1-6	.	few	CASSTTPQGGTPLHF	TGTGCCAGCAGCACAACCCCCCAAGGGGGAACACCCCTCCACTTT
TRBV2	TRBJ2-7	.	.	CASSKKIGLNYEQYF	TGTGCCAGCAGTAAAAAAATAGGACTGAACTACGAGCAGTACTTC
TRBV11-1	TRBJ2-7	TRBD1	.	CASSLPRTGTSYEQYF	TGTGCCAGCAGCTTGCCCCGGACAGGGACTTCCTACGAGCAGTACTTC
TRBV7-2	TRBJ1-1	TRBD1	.	CASSLDRGEAFF	TGTGCCAGCAGCTTAGACAGGGGCGAAGCTTTCTTT
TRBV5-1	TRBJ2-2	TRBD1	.	CASSEGQGVGGELFF	TGCGCCAGCAGCGAAGGACAGGGGGTCGGAGGGGAGCTGTTTTTT
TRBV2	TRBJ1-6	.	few	CASRGGEVSPLHF	TGTGCCAGCAGGGGGGGTGAAGTTTCACCCCTCCACTTT
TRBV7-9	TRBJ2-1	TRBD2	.	CASSSRVAGVDEQFF	TGTGCCAGCAGCTCCCGGGTGGCGGGGGTGGATGAGCAGTTCTTC
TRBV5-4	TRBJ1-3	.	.	CASSFGGRYSGNTIYF	TGTGCCAGCAGCTTTGGCGGTCGGTACTCTGGAAACACCATATATTTT
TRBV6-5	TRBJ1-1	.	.	CASSYLGGDTEAFF	TGTGCCAGCAGTTACTTAGGCGGGGACACTGAAGCTTTCTTT
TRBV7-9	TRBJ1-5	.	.	CASSPGDIKYQPQHF	TGTGCCAGCAGCCCAGGGGACATAAAGTATCAGCCCCAGCATTTT
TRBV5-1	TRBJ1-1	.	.	CASSLGALGRNTEAFF	TGCGCCAGCAGCTTGGGGGCCCTCGGCCGGAACACTGAAGCTTTCTTT
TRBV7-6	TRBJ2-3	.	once	CASSPTQRGTDTQYF	TGTGCCAGCAGCCCTACCCAACGGGGCACAGATACGCAGTATTTT
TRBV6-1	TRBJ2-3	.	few	CASRQIRTDTQYF	TGTGCCAGCAGACAGATACGGACAGATACGCAGTATTTT
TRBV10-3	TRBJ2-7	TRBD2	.	CAIRDSGGLYEQYF	TGTGCCATCAGGGATAGCGGGGGTCTCTACGAGCAGTACTTC
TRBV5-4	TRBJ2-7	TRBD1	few	CASSVWDRRYEQYF	TGTGCCAGCAGCGTGTGGGACAGGCGTTACGAGCAGTACTTC
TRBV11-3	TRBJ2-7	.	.	CASSFFSQRDIYEQYF	TGTGCCAGCAGCTTCTTTTCCCAACGAGACATTTACGAGCAGTACTTC
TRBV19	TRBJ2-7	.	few	CASSITKTPTYEQYF	TGTGCCAGTAGTATCACGAAGACACCGACCTACGAGCAGTACTTC
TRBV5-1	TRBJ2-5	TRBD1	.	CASSLGSLMGIRTGDQETQYF	TGCGCCAGCAGCTTGGGTTCACTTATGGGTATAAGGACAGGAGATCAAGAGACCCAGTACTTC
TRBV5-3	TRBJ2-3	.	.	CASPRRGQSTDTQYF	TGTGCCAGCCCCAGGAGAGGACAGAGCACAGATACGCAGTATTTT